Shown below are 10 T cell receptor beta chains from a single sample sequenced in a study of blood T cell repertoires in COVID-19. Here immunoSEQ multiplex PCR was the method, and the copy in TCRdb shows in-frame clones only, minus some. The sample has more than 200,000 clones, around 82% seen once. The material sequenced was PBMCs or T cells enriched from blood (not recorded which). The receptors were sampled from a man younger than 40 with acute COVID-19.

This clone was picked up one time. The rearrangement joins TRBV3-1 (or the pseudogene TRBV3-2) to TRBJ2-1; 10 bases align to TRBD2. Germline V gene lookup returns CDR1 LGHDT and CDR2 YNNKEL (reference sequence). With 3 bases clipped from V and 8 bases from J, the junction kept 10 bases outside the gene matches. The CDR3 spans 16 residues. The CDR3 DNA sequence: TGTGCCAGCAGCCACAGCGGGGGGGGGATTCTGGATGAGCAGTTCTTC. The encoded protein is CASSHSGGGILDEQFF.

The V and J genes are TRBV6-5 and TRBJ1-4, with 9 bases aligning to TRBD1. The length of the CDR3 is 14 residues. With V trimmed by 4 bases and J by 5 bases, 2 bases remained unmatched. The V gene's germline CDR1 is MNHEY and CDR2 SVGAGI. CDR3 nucleotide sequence: TGTGCCAGCAGTTTCGGACAGGGGAATGAAAAACTGTTTTTT. Translation gives CASSFGQGNEKLFF.

V is TRBV5-1 and J is TRBJ1-1; D uncertain. Germline CDR1 SGHRS, CDR2 YFSETQ. V lost 2 bases, J lost 1 base, and 15 bases lay in between. This CDR3 contains 16 residues. The CDR3 region is CASSFSKGVPNTEAFF. The CDR3 bases are TGCGCCAGCAGCTTTTCCAAGGGAGTACCGAACACTGAAGCTTTCTTT.

This clone was seen more than once but under ten times. The CDR3 reads CASSIRAGGPHEQFF. The DNA for the CDR3 is TGTGCCAGTAGTATACGGGCGGGGGGCCCCCATGAGCAGTTCTTC. J is TRBJ2-1 and V is TRBV19; 8 bases fit TRBD2. This CDR3 comprises 15 residues. Germline V lookup: CDR1 LNHDA, CDR2 SQIVND (reference sequence). J lost 8 bases, V lost 2 bases, and 8 bases had no gene match.

The J gene is TRBJ2-7, the V gene TRBV5-1; D may be TRBD1 (6 bases). Germline V CDR1 and CDR2: SGHRS, YFSETQ. V was cut by 4 bases and J by 6 bases, with 14 bases left in between. This CDR3 region has 13 residues. CDR3 sequence (DNA): TGCGCCAGCAGCACCTTACAGGGTGGCGAGCAGTACTTC. Protein sequence: CASSTLQGGEQYF. Drawing the rest from reference TRBV5-1 and TRBJ2-7, the complete variable domain is KAGVTQTPRYLIKTRGQQVTLSCSPISGHRSVSWYQQTPGQGLQFLFEYFSETQRNKGNFPGRFSGRQFSNSRSEMNVSTLELGDSALYLCASSTLQGGEQYFGPGTRLTVT.

This clone was recorded once. CDR3 sequence: CASSQTTANTEAFF. For the CDR3, the DNA is TGCGCCAGCAGCCAAACGACAGCGAACACTGAAGCTTTCTTT. The chain combines TRBV5-1 with TRBJ1-1; D is perhaps TRBD1 (5 bases). V shed 4 bases and J shed 1 base, with 11 bases lying between them. The CDR3 is made up of 14 amino acids. Per the germline V gene, CDR1 is SGHRS and CDR2 is YFSETQ.

The table lists this clone with a count of one. V is TRBV2 and J is TRBJ1-4; 8 bases line up with TRBD1. Per germline, CDR1 SNHLY and CDR2 FYNNEI. J gave up 3 bases and V 4 bases, and 1 base lay outside the gene matches. The CDR3 contains 14 residues. CDR3 DNA: TGTGCCAGCAGTGCACAGGGGGCTAATGAAAAACTGTTTTTT. It translates to CASSAQGANEKLFF.

The J gene is TRBJ2-6, the V gene TRBV6-5; 7 bases line up with TRBD1. Trimming cost V 1 base and J 2 bases; bases outside gene matches: 2. Germline values: CDR1 MNHEY, CDR2 SVGAGI. This CDR3 spans 16 amino acids. The CDR3 DNA follows: TGTGCCAGCAGTTACTTCCAGGGGGCTGGGGCCAACGTCCTGACTTTC. Translation gives CASSYFQGAGANVLTF.

This clone appeared a single time. The V gene is TRBV5-1, the J gene TRBJ2-1; 11 bases fit TRBD2. The CDR3 runs to 15 residues. CDR1 SGHRS and CDR2 YFSETQ come from the germline V gene. V was clipped by 3 bases and J by 4 bases; unmatched bases: 3. Here the CDR3 reads CASSSTSGGYNEQFF. The CDR3 DNA reads as TGCGCCAGCAGCTCCACTAGCGGGGGTTACAATGAGCAGTTCTTC. Filled out from reference TRBV5-1 and TRBJ2-1, the complete variable domain reads KAGVTQTPRYLIKTRGQQVTLSCSPISGHRSVSWYQQTPGQGLQFLFEYFSETQRNKGNFPGRFSGRQFSNSRSEMNVSTLELGDSALYLCASSSTSGGYNEQFFGPGTRLTVL.

The chain combines TRBV25-1 with TRBJ1-3; 12 bases map to TRBD1. V shed 4 bases, J shed 4 bases, and the junction held 8 bases outside the gene matches. CDR1 and CDR2 (germline): MGHDK, SYGVNS. The CDR3 extends over 17 amino acids. CDR3 region: CASSVSGQGAIGNTIYF. In nucleotides, the CDR3 is TGTGCCAGCAGTGTCTCGGGACAGGGGGCGATAGGAAACACCATATATTTT.